This is a list of T cell receptor beta chains from one sample in a study of T cell responses to AZD1222 COVID-19 vaccine. Generated by immunoSEQ multiplex PCR, the TCRdb table keeps only in-frame clones and is missing some. The data hold approximately 200,000 clones, with approximately 93% observed a single time. Specimen: peripheral blood, collected 28 days after the second AZD1222 dose. The receptors originated from an adult who received the AZD1222 COVID-19 vaccine. The CDR3 runs from the conserved cysteine through the conserved F or W. The D gene is left open where the match is weak. For some rows the clone size is stated as once, few or many, or as a class when expanded; others skip it.

D: TRBD1
size: -
V: TRBV28
J: TRBJ1-2
DNA: TGTGCCACCAGTCCCAGGATCGGGAGACAGGGGATATCCTATGGCTACACCTTC
CDR3: CATSPRIGRQGISYGYTF

D: -
size: -
V: TRBV27
J: TRBJ2-1
DNA: TGTGCCAGCAGTTTACACACCTACAATGAGCAGTTCTTC
CDR3: CASSLHTYNEQFF

D: -
size: -
V: TRBV6-2/TRBV6-3
J: TRBJ2-7
DNA: TGTGCCAGCAGTTTACGGGGGTCCCGTGACGAGCAGTACTTC
CDR3: CASSLRGSRDEQYF

D: -
size: -
V: TRBV10-3
J: TRBJ1-5
DNA: TGTGCCATGCAAGACCCCAATCAGCCCCAGCATTTT
CDR3: CAMQDPNQPQHF

D: -
size: -
V: TRBV7-2
J: TRBJ1-2
DNA: TGTGCCAGCACCACACAGACAGATGGCTACACCTTC
CDR3: CASTTQTDGYTF

D: -
size: -
V: TRBV19
J: TRBJ1-1
DNA: TGTGCCAGTAGTATGACCGGGAACACTGAAGCTTTCTTT
CDR3: CASSMTGNTEAFF

D: -
size: once
V: TRBV4-3
J: TRBJ2-7
DNA: TGCGCCAGCAGCCAAGATTCCCAGCCCCGCTACGAGCAGTACTTC
CDR3: CASSQDSQPRYEQYF

D: -
size: -
V: TRBV5-6
J: TRBJ1-4
DNA: TGTGCCAGCAGCGCGGCCAGGGTTGAAAAACTGTTTTTT
CDR3: CASSAARVEKLFF

D: -
size: -
V: TRBV7-2
J: TRBJ2-1
DNA: TGTGCCAGCAGCTTAGAGGCGAGCTCCTACAATGAGCAGTTCTTC
CDR3: CASSLEASSYNEQFF

D: -
size: medium-sized
V: TRBV7-9
J: TRBJ1-5
DNA: TGTGCCAGCAGCGGATCGGGGACGCTTTTCGGGGCGGGCCAGCCCCAGCATTTT
CDR3: CASSGSGTLFGAGQPQHF

D: -
size: -
V: TRBV27
J: TRBJ2-4
DNA: TGTGCCAGCAGTGCGTCCCTCAGCGCCGGCAAAAACATTCAGTACTTC
CDR3: CASSASLSAGKNIQYF

D: -
size: once
V: TRBV19
J: TRBJ2-5
DNA: TGTGCCAGTAGCTCCGCTTGGGGAGCGAGGAGAGAGACCCAGTACTTC
CDR3: CASSSAWGARRETQYF

D: -
size: -
V: TRBV28
J: TRBJ2-1
DNA: TGTGCCAGCAGTCCTGGTGGCACCAACTACAATGAGCAGTTCTTC
CDR3: CASSPGGTNYNEQFF

D: -
size: -
V: TRBV27
J: TRBJ2-3
DNA: TGTGCCAGCAGTTTAGGGGTAGGCACAGATACGCAGTATTTT
CDR3: CASSLGVGTDTQYF

D: -
size: -
V: TRBV6-5
J: TRBJ2-1
DNA: TGTGCCAGCAGTTATGAGTGGGGTGAGCAGTTCTTC
CDR3: CASSYEWGEQFF

D: -
size: -
V: TRBV19
J: TRBJ2-7
DNA: TGTGCCAGTAGTGCCAGTAGGGGATACGAGCAGTACTTC
CDR3: CASSASRGYEQYF

D: TRBD1
size: -
V: TRBV6-5
J: TRBJ1-5
DNA: TGTGCCAGCAGTTACCGGGACAGTCGGAGCAATCAGCCCCAGCATTTT
CDR3: CASSYRDSRSNQPQHF

D: -
size: -
V: TRBV2
J: TRBJ1-6
DNA: TGTGCCAGCAGCGTGAATTCACCCCTCCACTTT
CDR3: CASSVNSPLHF

D: -
size: -
V: TRBV5-8
J: TRBJ1-1
DNA: TGTGCCAGCAGCGCCGACCCAAACACTGAAGCTTTCTTT
CDR3: CASSADPNTEAFF

D: -
size: -
V: TRBV10-2
J: TRBJ2-7
DNA: TGCGCCAGCAGTGCCTCCGCTATGGGTGAGCAGTACTTC
CDR3: CASSASAMGEQYF

D: -
size: -
V: TRBV9
J: TRBJ1-1
DNA: TGTGCCAGCAGCGTAGCTATTGGGAGTGGCACTGAAGCTTTCTTT
CDR3: CASSVAIGSGTEAFF

D: TRBD2
size: -
V: TRBV5-6
J: TRBJ2-3
DNA: TGTGCCAGCAGCTGGGGCGGACTAGCGGGGGAAGAAGATACGCAGTATTTT
CDR3: CASSWGGLAGEEDTQYF

D: -
size: -
V: TRBV19
J: TRBJ1-2
DNA: TGTGCCAGTAGCCCCAACGGACGGACCGTGGGAACCTTC
CDR3: CASSPNGRTVGTF

D: TRBD1
size: -
V: TRBV5-6
J: TRBJ2-4
DNA: TGTGCCAGCAGTTTCGGACAGGGGGTCAAAAACATTCAGTACTTC
CDR3: CASSFGQGVKNIQYF

D: TRBD2
size: -
V: TRBV5-6
J: TRBJ2-2
DNA: TGTGCCAGCAGCGAGGGACTAGCGGGTTTCGGGGAGCTGTTTTTT
CDR3: CASSEGLAGFGELFF

D: -
size: -
V: TRBV9
J: TRBJ1-2
DNA: TGTGCCAGCAGCGCCCCAGGGACGGGCTACACCTTC
CDR3: CASSAPGTGYTF

D: -
size: -
V: TRBV5-4
J: TRBJ2-3
DNA: TGTGCCAGCAGCCCAGGAGTGACTTCAGATACGCAGTATTTT
CDR3: CASSPGVTSDTQYF

D: -
size: -
V: TRBV19
J: TRBJ2-7
DNA: TGTGCCAGTAGGAGCCGCGAGTCGACAGACTACGAGCAGTACTTC
CDR3: CASRSRESTDYEQYF